One T cell receptor (beta chain) is described in this entry. Some clones are missing from TCRdb's copy, which holds only in-frame ones; the method was immunoSEQ multiplex PCR. This table holds approximately 54,000 clones, approximately 80% found once. These data come from a study of blood T cell repertoires in COVID-19. V was pared by 2 bases and J by 5 bases, with 7 bases of the junction left unmatched. The germline V gene encodes CDR1 GTSNPN and CDR2 SVGIG (reference sequence). CDR3 length: 15 residues. Sequenced input: peripheral blood. The V call is TRBV30, the J call TRBJ1-3; 9 bases are a match to TRBD1. The clonotype was recovered from a woman in her sixties or seventies with acute or convalescent COVID-19. The CDR3 is CAWSSSGQGRNTIYF. Written as DNA, the CDR3 is TGTGCCTGGAGTTCCTCGGGACAGGGTCGAAACACCATATATTTT.